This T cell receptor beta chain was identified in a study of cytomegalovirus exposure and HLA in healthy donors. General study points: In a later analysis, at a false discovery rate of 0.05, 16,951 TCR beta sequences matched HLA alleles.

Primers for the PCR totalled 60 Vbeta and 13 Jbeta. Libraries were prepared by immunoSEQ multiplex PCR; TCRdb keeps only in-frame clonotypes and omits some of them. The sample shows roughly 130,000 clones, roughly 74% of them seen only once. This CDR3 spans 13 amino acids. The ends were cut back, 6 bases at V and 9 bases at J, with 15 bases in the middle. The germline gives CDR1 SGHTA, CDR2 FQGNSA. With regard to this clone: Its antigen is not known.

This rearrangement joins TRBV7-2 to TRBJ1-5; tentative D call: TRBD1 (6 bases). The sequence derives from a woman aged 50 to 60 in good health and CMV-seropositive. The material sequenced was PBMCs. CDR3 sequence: CASSLGGRVPQHF. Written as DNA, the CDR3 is TGTGCCAGCAGTCTGGGGGGGCGCGTGCCCCAGCATTTT.